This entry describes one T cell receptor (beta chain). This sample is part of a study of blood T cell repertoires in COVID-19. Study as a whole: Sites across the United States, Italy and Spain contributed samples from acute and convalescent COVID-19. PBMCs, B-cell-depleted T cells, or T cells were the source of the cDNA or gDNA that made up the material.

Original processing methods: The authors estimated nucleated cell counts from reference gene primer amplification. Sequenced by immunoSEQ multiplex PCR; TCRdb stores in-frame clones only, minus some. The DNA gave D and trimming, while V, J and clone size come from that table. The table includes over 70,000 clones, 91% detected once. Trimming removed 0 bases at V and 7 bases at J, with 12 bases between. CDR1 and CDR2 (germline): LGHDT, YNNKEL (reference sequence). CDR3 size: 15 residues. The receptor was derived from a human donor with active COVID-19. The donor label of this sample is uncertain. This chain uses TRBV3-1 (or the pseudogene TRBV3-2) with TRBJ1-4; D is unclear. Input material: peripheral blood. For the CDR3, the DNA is TGTGCCAGCAGCCAAGAACTTCCCTCGAGTGAAAAACTGTTTTTT. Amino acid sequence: CASSQELPSSEKLFF.